This is a list of T cell receptor beta chains from one sample in a study of T cell repertoires in cytomegalovirus infection. TCRdb re-called the reads with MiXCR, one entry per CDR3 protein. This sample has roughly 990,000 distinct CDR3 sequences, with around 29% found just once. The antigens for these receptors are not known. This sample comprised cultured CD8+ T cells from PBMCs, obtained from culture after CMV antigen stimulation. These receptor sequences come from a human donor in good health (CMV status not recorded). Some clones in this sample may be carry-over from other donors' samples. Both conserved end residues are part of each CDR3. The D gene is left open where the match is weak. Some rows have no size entry. The others give once, few or many, or a class for an expanded clone.

>few|TRBD1|TRBJ2-1|TRBV19
TGTGCCAGTAGTATAGATACCCTAGACAGGGTATACAATGAGCAGTTCTTC
CASSIDTLDRVYNEQFF
>many|NA|TRBJ1-5|TRBV19
TGTGCCAGCAGACAGGGCAATCAGCCCCAGCATTTT
CASRQGNQPQHF
>NA|NA|TRBJ1-5|TRBV19
TGTGCCAGTAGTATAACCCTCTATAGCAATCAGCCCCAGCATTTT
CASSITLYSNQPQHF
>few|NA|TRBJ1-2|TRBV12-3/TRBV12-4
TGTGCCAGCAGACGGTTCTATGGCTACACCTTC
CASRRFYGYTF
>NA|NA|TRBJ2-1|TRBV19
TGTGCCAGTCATGACTCTTATGAGCAGTTCTTC
CASHDSYEQFF
>few|NA|TRBJ2-5|TRBV7-6
TGTGCCAGCAGCTTAGGTTGGGGAAATCGGGGAGAGACCCAGTACTTC
CASSLGWGNRGETQYF
>few|TRBD2|TRBJ2-5|TRBV27
TGTGCCAGCAGTTTAAATCTAGCGGGGCCCAAATTTGCCCAGTACTTC
CASSLNLAGPKFAQYF
>NA|NA|TRBJ2-1|TRBV4-2
TGTGCCAGCAGCCAGGGACGACTGAACGAACAGTTCTTC
CASSQGRLNEQFF
>few|TRBD1|TRBJ1-2|TRBV25-1
TGTGCCAGCAGTGAAGGACAGGGCCCTTTTTGGTATGGCTACACCTTC
CASSEGQGPFWYGYTF
>few|NA|TRBJ1-1|TRBV7-9
TGTGCCAGCACCCCTGGGGGGTTAGCTGAAGCTTTCTTT
CASTPGGLAEAFF
>few|TRBD1|TRBJ1-1|TRBV7-8
TGTGCCAGCAGCTTAGCGACAGGGGGCATTGAAGCTTTCTTT
CASSLATGGIEAFF
>few|NA|TRBJ1-2|TRBV20-1
TGCAGTGCTAGAGATTATCGAGGGGATCGGGACACCAACTATGGCTACACCTTC
CSARDYRGDRDTNYGYTF
>few|TRBD1|TRBJ1-5|TRBV6-2/TRBV6-3
TGTGCCAGCAGTCGGGACAGGGTCAATCAGCCCCAGCATTTT
CASSRDRVNQPQHF
>NA|TRBD1|TRBJ2-7|TRBV12-3/TRBV12-4
TGTGCCAGCAGACGGACAGGGGAGCAGTACTTC
CASRRTGEQYF
>NA|NA|TRBJ2-1|TRBV20-1
TGCAGTGCGCCACAGGGCAATGAGCAGTTCTTC
CSAPQGNEQFF
>few|NA|TRBJ2-7|TRBV5-6
TGTGCCAGCAGCTTGGGATTCCGAAGCTCCTACGAGCAGTACTTC
CASSLGFRSSYEQYF
>few|TRBD2|TRBJ2-3|TRBV5-5
TGTGCCAGCAGCTTCCGGACTAGCGGGGGGGCCTTAGATACGCAGTATTTT
CASSFRTSGGALDTQYF
>many|NA|TRBJ1-5|TRBV7-2
TGTGCCAGCAGCTTATCAGGGGTTATGCAGCCCCAGCATTTT
CASSLSGVMQPQHF
>NA|NA|TRBJ1-2|TRBV29-1
TGCAGCGTTGAAGGAATAGGGACCGACTATGGCTACACCTTC
CSVEGIGTDYGYTF
>NA|NA|TRBJ1-2|TRBV5-6
TGTGCCAGCAGCCAGTGGGGCAAGAAACAGGGTAACTATGGCTACACCTTC
CASSQWGKKQGNYGYTF
>NA|NA|TRBJ1-1|TRBV19
TGTGCCAGTAGTATGCTTTACTCCAGAGGGACTGAAGCTTTCTTT
CASSMLYSRGTEAFF
>NA|NA|TRBJ2-7|TRBV7-2
TGTGCCAGCAGAGGGGCAGGGGCCCTCGACGAGCAGTACTTC
CASRGAGALDEQYF
>many|NA|TRBJ1-1|TRBV4-1
TGCGCCAGCAGCCTATACGAGCCTATAATGAACACTGAAGCTTTCTTT
CASSLYEPIMNTEAFF
>few|NA|TRBJ2-3|TRBV11-3
TGTGCCAGCAGCTTAGGAAGACAGGGCACAGATACGCAGTATTTT
CASSLGRQGTDTQYF
>few|NA|TRBJ1-2|TRBV5-4
TGTGCCAGCAGCTTGGGGCTTGGCAGGGGAGAAGACGGCTACACCTTC
CASSLGLGRGEDGYTF
>NA|NA|TRBJ2-1|TRBV5-1
TGCGCCAGCGTTTCTAGGCCGGATCTTCCTTTCTCCTACAATGAGCAGTTCTTC
CASVSRPDLPFSYNEQFF
>many|TRBD1|TRBJ2-7|TRBV7-9
TGTGCCAGCAGCTCTAATGACAGGGTTCCCCACGAGCAGTACTTC
CASSSNDRVPHEQYF
>few|NA|TRBJ1-6|TRBV27
TGTGCCAGCAGTTCCGGCAGACATATGGGTTCACCCCTCCACTTT
CASSSGRHMGSPLHF
>few|NA|TRBJ2-7|TRBV20-1
TGCAGTGCTAGACCCTCGGCGGCGGGGCGCAATAACGAGCAGTACTTC
CSARPSAAGRNNEQYF
>many|NA|TRBJ1-3|TRBV6-5
TGTGCCAGCAGAATTGACGCAGCCTCTGGAAACACCATATATTTT
CASRIDAASGNTIYF
>NA|TRBD1|TRBJ2-2|TRBV29-1
TGCAGCGTCTTAATTCCAGACAGGGCCGGGGAGCTGTTTTTT
CSVLIPDRAGELFF
>few|NA|TRBJ1-4|TRBV5-1
TGCGCCAGCAGCCGAACCGAGGAGCGGGGTGAAAAACTGTTTTTT
CASSRTEERGEKLFF
>NA|TRBD1|TRBJ2-3|TRBV28
TGTGCCAGCAGTCAACCATGGGACAGGGAATCTCGAGATACGCAGTATTTT
CASSQPWDRESRDTQYF
>few|TRBD2|TRBJ2-7|TRBV4-1
TGCGCCAGCAGCCAAGAAAGGCTAGCGGGGGGTGAGCAGTACTTC
CASSQERLAGGEQYF
>few|TRBD1|TRBJ2-4|TRBV7-9
TGTGCCAGCAGTCCTAGGACAGGGGGATCACTAGCCAAAAACATTCAGTACTTC
CASSPRTGGSLAKNIQYF
>NA|NA|TRBJ1-2|TRBV6-2/TRBV6-3
TGTGCCAGCAGTTACAGGACAGTCTATGGCTACACCTTC
CASSYRTVYGYTF
>few|NA|TRBJ1-1|TRBV15
TGTGCCACCAGCAGAGTAGAGGGGAAGAACACTGAAGCTTTCTTT
CATSRVEGKNTEAFF